This T cell receptor beta chain was identified during a study of human T cells and chemical hapten exposure. Study as a whole: Patch tests put 0.01% DPC on the upper back, read at 6 days.

TCRdb redid the calling of the RACE reads with MiXCR, one entry per CDR3 protein. Here the sample spans more than 150,000 distinct CDR3 sequences, around 25% being singletons. The time point was: patch test 3, about 24 weeks after DPC sensitization. Treatment reported: therapeutic diphenylcyclopropenone sensitization with weekly scalp DPC. Losses at the gene ends were 6 bases for V and 2 bases for J; bases not matched to a gene: 6. The CDR3 consists of 15 residues. CDR1 and CDR2 (germline): MNHEY, SVGAGI. In this sample, this clonotype turned up a few times. This TCR was recovered from a woman aged 40 to 50 with alopecia areata. Some clones in this sample may be carry-over from other donors' samples. The sample was whole blood, taken in connection with sensitization to the hapten diphenylcyclopropenone (DPC). The rearrangement joins TRBV6-5 to TRBJ2-1; the match to TRBD2 covers 8 bases. The CDR3 DNA sequence: TGTGCCAGCAGACCGACGGGACTAGCCTACAATGAGCAGTTCTTC. Translated: CASRPTGLAYNEQFF.